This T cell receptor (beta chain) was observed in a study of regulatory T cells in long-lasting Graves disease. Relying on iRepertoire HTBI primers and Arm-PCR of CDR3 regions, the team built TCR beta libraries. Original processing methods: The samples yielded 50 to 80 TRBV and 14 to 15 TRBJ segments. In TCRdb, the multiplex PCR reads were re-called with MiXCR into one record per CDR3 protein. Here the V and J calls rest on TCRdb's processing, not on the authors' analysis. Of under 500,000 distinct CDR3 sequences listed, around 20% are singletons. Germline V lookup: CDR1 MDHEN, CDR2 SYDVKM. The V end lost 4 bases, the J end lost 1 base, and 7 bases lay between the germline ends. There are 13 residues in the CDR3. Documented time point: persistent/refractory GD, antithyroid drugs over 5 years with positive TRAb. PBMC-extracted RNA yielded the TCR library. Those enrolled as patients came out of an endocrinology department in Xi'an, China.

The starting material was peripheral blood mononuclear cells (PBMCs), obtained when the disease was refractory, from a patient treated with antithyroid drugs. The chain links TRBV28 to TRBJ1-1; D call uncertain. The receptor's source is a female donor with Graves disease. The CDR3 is CASSSSQNTEAFF. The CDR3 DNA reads TGTGCCAGCAGTTCCAGCCAGAACACTGAAGCTTTCTTT.